This T cell receptor beta chain was obtained from a study of blood T cells in healthy people across ages (dated by TCRdb to the mid-2010s). In the study overall: In model experiments, template switching captured about one uniquely barcoded TCR beta cDNA molecule for every two T cells. Age-related changes in TCR beta repertoire diversity were measured in the study by deep sequencing normalized with unique cDNA molecular identifiers. Four age groups were formed from the donors: young (average about 17 years), middle-aged (just under 40), aged (62) and long-lived (roughly 88). To avoid experimental bias, donors of different ages were spread randomly across the sequencing lanes. For two donors (one aged 18 to 29 and one aged 80 or older), the study analyzed two additional independent replicas of 1 million unique cDNA reads from the same blood draw. The study at large found these results: Compared with the aged group, more naive CD4+ T cells, fewer expanded clones and increased TCR diversity were shown by the long-lived group, suggesting age selection. Donor CMV infection status was unknown, potentially confounding age-related changes in expanded clonotypes. Observed TCR beta diversity per million T cells fell roughly linearly with age, and a significant reduction was already apparent by age roughly 40. Estimates of total diversity based on one million sequenced T cells were considered lower bounds and underestimates. A strong correlation was found between observed TCR beta diversity and the percentage of naive T cells measured by flow cytometry. Because profiling used bulk unsorted PBMCs, naive and antigen-experienced compartments could not be compared conclusively.

Trimming costs V 3 bases and J 2 bases, and their ends lie 10 bases apart. The CDR3 runs 14 amino acids, cysteine and phenylalanine included. Of the read, only the CDR3 DNA is kept; its 42 bases are in frame from base 1. Reading the germline V gene gives CDR1 SGHTA and CDR2 FQGNSA. The approximately 40 donors, aged about 6 to 90 years, were systemically healthy Caucasian individuals from Russia. Each donor gave ten milliliters of peripheral blood, drawn into EDTA-treated Vacutainer tubes. PBMCs were isolated by Ficoll-Paque density-gradient centrifugation, with at least 6.5 million obtained per sample. Trizol reagent was used to extract total RNA from PBMCs, with at least 6 micrograms per sample. For every donor, an aliquot of PBMCs went through flow cytometry to measure the percentages of naive CD45RAhigh/CD27high T cells. This clonotype was counted at least ten times. It lacks a known antigen. No much larger clone is present one base from it, and per-base qualities are unavailable.

The library was produced with 5' RACE. The sequencer listed for this sample is Illumina HiSeq 2500. A second PCR of about 7 to 12 cycles was run with a J-beta primer mix and a sample-barcoded 5' primer. A unique molecular identifier was introduced onto each TCR beta cDNA molecule by a template-switch 5' adaptor carrying 12 random nucleotides. Each sample yielded at least 3 million CDR3-containing paired-end reads. The Mint cDNA synthesis kit, primed by a TRBC-specific oligonucleotide, was used to synthesize first-strand cDNA from all RNA. Following uracil-DNA glycosylase treatment, all cDNA underwent a first 18-cycle PCR with the universal primers M1SS and BC2_uni_R. Under the source paper's analysis protocol: Each sample was normalized by randomly selecting 1 million high-quality reads, each carrying a distinct molecular identifier. Instead of being binned into consensus sequences, reads that shared molecular identifiers were thrown out. MiTCR, with a Q25 quality threshold and the strictest error-elimination algorithm, was used for CDR3 identification, clonotype clustering and error correction. A nonparametric unseen species model with Euler transformation was used to estimate lower-bound total TCR beta diversity. TCRdb's own reprocessing of the public reads used fastp at Q25 and MiXCR and kept productive beta chains. When rows share a CDR3 protein, they turn into one entry using the most common DNA and genes. These V and J calls originate from TCRdb's pipeline instead of the authors' own analysis. This sample gives approximately 820,000 distinct CDR3 sequences in total; roughly 44% of them show up just once. Around 21% of the sample belongs to the ten largest clones.

Material: blood. The V and J segments used are TRBV7-2 and TRBJ1-2; a tentative D call is TRBD1 (6 bases match). This TCR was recovered from a man between 60 and 75 years old in good health. The sequenced DNA: TGTGCCAGCAGCTTGGATACAGGGAACTATGGCTACACCTTC. Its protein is CASSLDTGNYGYTF. The CDR3 plus the reference TRBV7-2 and TRBJ1-2 genes for the other parts give the full variable domain: GAGVSQSPSNKVTEKGKDVELRCDPISGHTALYWYRQSLGQGLEFLIYFQGNSAPDKSGLPSDRFSAERTGGSVSTLTIQRTQQEDSAVYLCASSLDTGNYGYTFGSGTRLTVV.